This T cell receptor beta chain was sequenced in a study of identical twins (dated by TCRdb to the mid-2010s). Concerning the study at large: To test whether fetal clonotypes persist, the study used deep sequencing on TCR alpha and beta repertoires from monozygotic twins, unrelated adults of various ages, and cord blood. To rule out contamination, replicate twin experiments were performed at different times with different library preparation protocols.

CDR1 and CDR2 are drawn from the germline V gene: SGHRS, YFSETQ. V and J lose 0 bases and 0 bases, and a span of 9 bases separates them. From the cysteine through the phenylalanine, the CDR3 covers 15 amino acids. Of all the DNA, just the CDR3 is kept, 45 bases in frame from base 1. Every donor in the study was a healthy Caucasian. Three pairs of female monozygotic twins, all aged about 18 to 30 years, made up the twin cohort. Peripheral blood mononuclear cells were used as the source from which RNA for TCR libraries was isolated. Overall results and qualifications from the work: Abundant cord blood beta clonotypes had fewer insertions, young adult naive repertoires showed a similar but weaker trend, and memory repertoires showed no such trend. Because the same donors could not be followed over many years, the conclusions relied on cross-sectional statistical analysis. Out-of-frame TCR alpha sharing in monozygotic twins was systematically underestimated by recombination models, whereas sharing between unrelated individuals was in agreement with the recombination models. Compared with coincidental sharing between unrelated individuals, out-of-frame TCR alpha sequences shared between twins had an excess of sequences with low generation probability. Zero-insertion analyses could be partly confounded by invariant T cells such as MAIT and iNKT, although diverse VJ usage argued against such confounding for most clonotypes. Excess twin sharing in beta out-of-frame sequences was weaker because fewer shared sequences lowered the signal-to-noise ratio.

The library was built by means of 5' RACE. The data were produced on an Illumina HiSeq 2000. Template switching added a universal primer binding site, and the final cDNA carried a unique molecular identifier that allowed TCR cDNA molecules to be counted accurately. First-strand cDNA for TCR alpha and beta chains was synthesized from specific primers in the conserved constant-segment region. Each cDNA library was double barcoded, with a SMART-Mk sample barcode plus Illumina barcodes, to control for contamination. TruSeq adapter sequences, together with Illumina sample barcodes, were added in two successive PCR steps. Sequencing of the TCR alpha and beta cDNA libraries was done on the Illumina HiSeq platform using custom primers. In the authors' own workflow: Unique molecular identifiers were extracted from raw reads with MiGEC, and CDR3 positions were determined with MiXCR. For each individual, recombination models were inferred using an EM algorithm with the repgenHMM and IGoR tools. The analysis of shared clonotypes was done with the tcR package in R, with sharing normalized by the product of cloneset sizes. Out-of-frame nonproductive sequences were analyzed to study raw recombination free of thymic and clonal selection effects. In-frame beta chains were kept once TCRdb had trimmed the public reads at Q25 with fastp and called clones with MiXCR. CDR3 protein duplicates are merged, each entry listing the most common genes and DNA. The V and J calls follow TCRdb's processing rather than the paper's. This sample comprises about 660,000 distinct CDR3 sequences, 8.5% to 9.5% of them detected only once. 0.75% to 1% of the sample goes to the ten largest clones.

This clonotype was counted a few times. There is no known antigen for this receptor. Base qualities are not provided; no much larger clone lies one nucleotide away. Another study also made use of these data, one on yellow fever vaccine responses in identical twins. Looking at the second paper: The authors reported that the T cell response to vaccination in identical twins appeared partly convergent and partly personalized. Focusing on identical twins, the study followed the T cell clones that responded to the vaccine, and did so with precision.

Input material: PBMCs. This clonotype was obtained from a woman between 18 and 30 years old in good health. In this chain, TRBV5-1 is recombined with TRBJ1-1, with the D segment identity uncertain. CDR3 sequence: CASSLGAAMNTEAFF. The DNA reads TGCGCCAGCAGCTTGGGGGCAGCCATGAACACTGAAGCTTTCTTT.